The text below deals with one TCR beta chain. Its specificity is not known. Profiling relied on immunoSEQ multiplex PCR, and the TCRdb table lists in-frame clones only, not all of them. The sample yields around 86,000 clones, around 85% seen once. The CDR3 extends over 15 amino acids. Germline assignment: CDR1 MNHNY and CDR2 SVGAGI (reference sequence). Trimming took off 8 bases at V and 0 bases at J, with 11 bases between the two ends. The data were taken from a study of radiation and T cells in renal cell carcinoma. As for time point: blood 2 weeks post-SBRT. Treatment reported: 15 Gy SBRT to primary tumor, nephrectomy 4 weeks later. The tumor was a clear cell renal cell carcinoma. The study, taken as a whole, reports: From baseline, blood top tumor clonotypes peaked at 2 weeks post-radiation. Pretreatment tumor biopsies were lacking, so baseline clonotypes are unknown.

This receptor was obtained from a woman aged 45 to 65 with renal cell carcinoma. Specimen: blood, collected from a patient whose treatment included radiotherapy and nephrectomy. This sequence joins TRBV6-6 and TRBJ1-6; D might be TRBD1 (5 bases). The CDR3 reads CASGGVSSYNSPLHF. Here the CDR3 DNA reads TGTGCCAGCGGGGGGGTTAGCTCCTATAATTCACCCCTCCACTTT.